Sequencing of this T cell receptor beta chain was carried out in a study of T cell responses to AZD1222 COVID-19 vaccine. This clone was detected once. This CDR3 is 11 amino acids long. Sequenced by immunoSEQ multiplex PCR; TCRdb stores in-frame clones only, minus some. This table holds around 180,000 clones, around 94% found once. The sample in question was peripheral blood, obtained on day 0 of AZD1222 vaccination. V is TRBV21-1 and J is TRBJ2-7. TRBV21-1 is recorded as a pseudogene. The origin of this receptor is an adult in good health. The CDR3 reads CASSKVYEQYV. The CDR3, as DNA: TGTGCCAGCAGCAAAGTCTACGAGCAGTACGTC.